This TCR beta chain was sequenced for a study of blood T cell repertoires in COVID-19. Study in general: Samples came from the United States, Italy and Spain, spanning acute and convalescent COVID-19. PBMCs, B-cell-depleted T cells, or T cells provided the cDNA or gDNA that made up the material.

As originally analysed: It was from reference gene primer amplification that nucleated cell counts were estimated. The protocol was immunoSEQ multiplex PCR, while the TCRdb copy is restricted to in-frame clones and leaves out a portion. The V and J calls and clone size are taken from that table; D and trimming were inferred from the DNA. The repertoire includes about 370,000 clones, nearly 90% of them detected once, and 6% to 7.5% sits in the top ten. V was clipped by 5 bases and J by 2 bases, with 10 bases between them. The CDR3 is 13 amino acids. Germline CDR1 and CDR2: SEHNR and FQNEAQ (reference sequence).

V gene TRBV7-9 combines with J gene TRBJ2-7; perhaps TRBD2 as D (5 bases). Input material: peripheral blood. This receptor was obtained from a man between 18 and 29 years old with active or convalescent COVID-19. The CDR3 is CASSLLAAYEQYF. In DNA form, the CDR3 reads TGTGCCAGCAGCCTTCTAGCAGCCTACGAGCAGTACTTC.